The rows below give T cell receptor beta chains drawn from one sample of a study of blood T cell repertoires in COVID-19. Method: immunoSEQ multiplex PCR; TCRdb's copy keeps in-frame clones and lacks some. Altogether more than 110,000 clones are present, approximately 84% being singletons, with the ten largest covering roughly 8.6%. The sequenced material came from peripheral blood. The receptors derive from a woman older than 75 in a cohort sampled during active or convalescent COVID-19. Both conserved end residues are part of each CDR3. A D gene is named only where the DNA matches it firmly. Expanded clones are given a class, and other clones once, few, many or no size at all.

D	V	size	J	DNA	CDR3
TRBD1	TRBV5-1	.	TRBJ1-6	TGCGCCAGCAGCCCCCTCGAGGGCAGGGGGCAGGGTTCACCCCTCCACTTT	CASSPLEGRGQGSPLHF
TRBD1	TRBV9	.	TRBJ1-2	TGTGCCAGCAGCACCTCCGGGACAGGGGGCGGGGGCTACACCTTC	CASSTSGTGGGGYTF
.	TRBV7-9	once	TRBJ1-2	TGTGCCAGCAGCTTATACGAAGGGGCAGGCGGCTACACCTTC	CASSLYEGAGGYTF
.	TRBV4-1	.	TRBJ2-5	TGCGCCAGCAGCCAAGCGGACGGGGTGGGAGAGACCCAGTACTTC	CASSQADGVGETQYF
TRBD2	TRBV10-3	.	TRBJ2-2	TGTGCCATCAGCGGACTAGCGAACACCGGGGAGCTGTTTTTT	CAISGLANTGELFF
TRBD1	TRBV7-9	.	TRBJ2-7	TGTGCCAGCAGCTTAGGCAACACAGGGGATAAGTACGAGCAGTACTTC	CASSLGNTGDKYEQYF
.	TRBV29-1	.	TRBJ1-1	TGCAGCGTTGAAACAGGGCATGGGCCTGAAGCTTTCTTT	CSVETGHGPEAFF
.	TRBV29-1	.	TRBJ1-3	TGCAGCGTGTCAGAAGACTCTGGAAACACCATATATTTT	CSVSEDSGNTIYF
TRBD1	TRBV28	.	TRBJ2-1	TGTGCCAGCAGTAGTCCTGGGACAGGGGGCGGGAATGAGCAGTTCTTC	CASSSPGTGGGNEQFF
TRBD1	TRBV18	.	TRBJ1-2	TGTGCCAGCTCTCCAGACAGGGTATATGGCTACACCTTC	CASSPDRVYGYTF
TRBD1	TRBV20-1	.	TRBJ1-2	TGCAGTGCTAGTTTCCCCCCGGGACAGGGGGATTATGGCTACACCTTC	CSASFPPGQGDYGYTF
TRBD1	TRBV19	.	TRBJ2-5	TGTGCCAGTAGTATGGGACAGACCCAAGAGACCCAGTACTTC	CASSMGQTQETQYF
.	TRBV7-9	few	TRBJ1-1	TGTGCCAGCAGCTTAGAGGACAGACTGAACACTGAAGCTTTCTTT	CASSLEDRLNTEAFF
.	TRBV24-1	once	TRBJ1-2	TGTGCCACCAGTGACTCCAAGGGGTTTAACTATGGCTACACCTTC	CATSDSKGFNYGYTF
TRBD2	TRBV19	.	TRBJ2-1	TGTGCCAGTAGTATAGTAACTAGCGGGGGGGCCTACAATGAGCAGTTCTTC	CASSIVTSGGAYNEQFF
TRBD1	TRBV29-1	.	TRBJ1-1	TGCAGCGTCAAACGCAAAACAGGGGGCCTCAACACTGAAGCTTTCTTT	CSVKRKTGGLNTEAFF
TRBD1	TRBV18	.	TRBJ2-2	TGTGCCAGCTCACCACAGGGGGCAAGCACCGGGGAGCTGTTTTTT	CASSPQGASTGELFF
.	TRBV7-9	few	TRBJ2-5	TGTGCCAGCAGCTTCGCGGAGACCCAGTACTTC	CASSFAETQYF
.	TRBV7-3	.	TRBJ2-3	TGTGCCAGCAGCCCTCCCAGCACAGATACGCAGTATTTT	CASSPPSTDTQYF
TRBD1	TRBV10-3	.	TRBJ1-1	TGTGCCATCAGTAGGACAGGGTTGGACACTGAAGCTTTCTTT	CAISRTGLDTEAFF
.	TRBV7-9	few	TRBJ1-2	TGTGCCAGCAGCGGAACCGGGACATCCGGCTACACCTTC	CASSGTGTSGYTF
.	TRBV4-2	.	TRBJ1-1	TGTGCCAGCAGCCAAGCGATCGGAGGTGGGGTCGGAGCTTTCTTT	CASSQAIGGGVGAFF
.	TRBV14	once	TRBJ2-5	TGTGCCAGCAGCCAAGATCTATTTCGAGAGACCCAGTACTTC	CASSQDLFRETQYF
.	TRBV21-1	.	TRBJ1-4	TGTGCACAGGGCGCAACTAATGAAAAACTGTTTTTT	CAQGATNEKLFF
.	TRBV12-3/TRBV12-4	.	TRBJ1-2	TGTGCCAGCAGTCCGGGGGTCTATGGCTACACCTTC	CASSPGVYGYTF
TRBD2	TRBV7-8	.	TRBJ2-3	TGTGCCAGCAGCCCCAGAGCCAGCGGGGGGGCGACAGATACGCAGTATTTT	CASSPRASGGATDTQYF
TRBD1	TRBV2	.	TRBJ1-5	TGTGCCAGCAGGTCTTTTCGACAGGGGCCCGGGTCGGCGCATTTT	CASRSFRQGPGSAHF
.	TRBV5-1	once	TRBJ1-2	TGCGCCAGCAGCTTTACAGCTAACTATGGCTACACCTTC	CASSFTANYGYTF
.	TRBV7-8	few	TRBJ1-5	TGTGCCAGCAGCTTAGCGTCTACCGCCCGAGGCAATCAGCCCCAGCATTTT	CASSLASTARGNQPQHF
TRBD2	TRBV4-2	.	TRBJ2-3	TGTGCCAGCAGCCAAGATAAAATAGCGGGGTTCACAGATACGCAGTATTTT	CASSQDKIAGFTDTQYF
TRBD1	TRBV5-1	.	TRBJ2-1	TGCGCCAGCAGCTTGGCCGTTGGACAGGGGTACAATGAGCAGTTCTTC	CASSLAVGQGYNEQFF
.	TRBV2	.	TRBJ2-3	TGTGCCAGCAGTGTTGGGAGACAAGATACGCAGTATTTT	CASSVGRQDTQYF
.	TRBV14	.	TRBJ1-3	TGTGCCACCCCTCCCCAGGACTCTGGAAACACCATATATTTT	CATPPQDSGNTIYF
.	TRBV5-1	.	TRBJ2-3	TGCGCCAGCAGCCATACCCCCCGGGACTTCACAGATACGCAGTATTTT	CASSHTPRDFTDTQYF
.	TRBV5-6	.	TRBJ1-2	TGTGCCAGCAGCTTACAAGTCGGCGCAGGTGACCGTGGCTACACCTTC	CASSLQVGAGDRGYTF